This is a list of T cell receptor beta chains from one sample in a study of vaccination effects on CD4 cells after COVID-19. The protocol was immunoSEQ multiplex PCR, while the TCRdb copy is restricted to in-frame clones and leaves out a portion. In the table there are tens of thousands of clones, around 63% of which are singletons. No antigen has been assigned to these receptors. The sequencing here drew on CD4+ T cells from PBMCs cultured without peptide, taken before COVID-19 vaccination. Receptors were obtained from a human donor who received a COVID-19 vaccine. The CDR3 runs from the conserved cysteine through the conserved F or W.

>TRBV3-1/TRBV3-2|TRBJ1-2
CASSQGANSYGYTF
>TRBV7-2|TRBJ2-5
CASSPLAAYQETQYF
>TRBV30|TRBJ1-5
CAWSSWDSNSNQPQHF
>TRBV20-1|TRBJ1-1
CSAGWGTEAFF
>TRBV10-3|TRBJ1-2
CAISTGTSSPHNYGYTF
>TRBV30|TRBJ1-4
CAWDAGTNEKLFF
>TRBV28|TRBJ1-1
CASSFGTRGGRWMNTEAFF
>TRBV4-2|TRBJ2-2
CASSQGGMNTGELFF
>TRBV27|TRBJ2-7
CASSLRGGLTYEQYF
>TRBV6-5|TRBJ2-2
CASMAISTGELFF
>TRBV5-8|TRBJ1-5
CASSHGDASNQPQHF
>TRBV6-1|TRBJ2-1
CASSELSGGDNEQFF
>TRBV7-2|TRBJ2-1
CASSLGQGLYNEQFF
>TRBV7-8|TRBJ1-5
CASSLGRGDNQPQHF